Below, 23 T cell receptor beta chains from the same sample are listed, as sequenced in a study of CD8 T cells in ankylosing spondylitis. TCRdb redid the calling of the 5' RACE reads with MiXCR, one entry per CDR3 protein. This sample yields more than 150,000 distinct CDR3 sequences, of which 15% to 20% are seen a single time; roughly 4% belongs to the top ten. The sequenced sample was blood, either unsorted or a sorted T cell fraction (not recorded which). The receptors come from a male donor between 5 and 29 years old with ankylosing spondylitis or in good health (not recorded which).

This clonotype was counted at least ten times. The chain carries TRBV20-1 and TRBJ2-1; either TRBD1 or TRBD2 may supply D (5 bases each). The V gene's germline CDR1 is DFQATT and CDR2 SNEGSKA (reference sequence). The CDR3 sequence is 14 residues long. V lost 2 bases and J 9 bases, leaving 17 bases between the germline ends. Here the CDR3 DNA reads TGCAGTGCTAGATTACCCTGGGGGAGTGGTGAGCAGTTCTTC. Translation: CSARLPWGSGEQFF.

This clonotype was counted at least ten times. The V call is TRBV6-6, the J call TRBJ1-1; TRBD1 is a possible D gene (5 bases). Germline values: CDR1 MNHNY, CDR2 SVGAGI (reference sequence). The CDR3 totals 12 residues. V was shortened by 4 bases and J by 8 bases, with 11 bases between the two germline ends. CDR3 in DNA: TGTGCCAGCAGTTTCCCGACAGACGAAGCTTTCTTT. This codes for CASSFPTDEAFF.

The chain combines TRBV18 with TRBJ2-7, with 9 positions matching TRBD2. The germline CDR1 and CDR2 sequences are KGHSH and LQKENI. V lost 2 bases to trimming and J lost 9 bases; unmatched junction nucleotides: 11. The CDR3 consists of 15 residues. The DNA for the CDR3 is TGTGCCAGCTCACCATTAGCCGCGGGAGGGTATATGCAGTACTTC. Translation: CASSPLAAGGYMQYF.

This clonotype was picked up many times. The genes are TRBV20-1 and TRBJ2-7; the D gene is possibly TRBD2 (6 bases). The germline CDR1 and CDR2 sequences are DFQATT and SNEGSKA (reference sequence). Trimming stripped 1 base from V and 4 bases from J, with 17 bases between. This CDR3 is 15 amino acids long. CDR3 sequence (DNA): TGCAGTGCTAGAGTCCCCGGGACTGCTATTTACGAGCAGTACTTC. It is translated as CSARVPGTAIYEQYF.

This clonotype was recorded at least ten times. This chain uses TRBV20-1 with TRBJ2-5; 11 bases fit TRBD1. CDR3 size: 14 residues. With 2 bases clipped from V and 3 bases from J, the junction kept 2 bases outside the gene matches. The germline V gene encodes CDR1 DFQATT and CDR2 SNEGSKA (reference sequence). The CDR3 reads CSARRGQGEETQYF. The DNA for the CDR3 is TGCAGTGCTAGACGGGGACAGGGGGAAGAGACCCAGTACTTC.

The table lists this clonotype with many counts. The CDR3 bases are TGCAGTGCTAGAGAAGACGCAGCTCTTAGTGGCCCCCAGCATTTT. It is translated as CSAREDAALSGPQHF. The chain has TRBV20-1 and TRBJ1-5; no clear D gene. The germline gives CDR1 DFQATT, CDR2 SNEGSKA (reference sequence). This CDR3 is 15 amino acids long. V was trimmed by 0 bases and J by 10 bases, leaving 19 bases between them.

The J gene is TRBJ2-1, the V gene TRBV5-1; 12 positions match TRBD2. This CDR3 is 16 amino acids long. The V gene's germline CDR1 is SGHRS and CDR2 YFSETQ. V lost 4 bases to trimming and J lost 2 bases; unmatched junction nucleotides: 4. The CDR3 DNA follows: TGCGCCAGCAGCCAAGGACTAGCGGGGACCTACAATGAGCAGTTCTTC. This codes for CASSQGLAGTYNEQFF.

This clonotype was detected many times. The rearrangement uses TRBV12-3 or TRBV12-4 and TRBJ2-7; D is perhaps TRBD2 (6 bases). The CDR3 sequence is 14 residues long. Trimming stripped 6 bases from V and 3 bases from J, with 15 bases between. CDR3 bases: TGTGCCAGCAGCCACGGCGGGACTCTCTACGAGCAGTACTTC. As protein: CASSHGGTLYEQYF.

This clonotype appeared many times. The rearrangement joins TRBV12-3 or TRBV12-4 to TRBJ2-7; 8 nucleotides agree with TRBD1. This CDR3 is 14 amino acids long. Losses at the gene ends were 7 bases for V and 5 bases for J; bases not matched to a gene: 10. The CDR3, as DNA: TGTGCCAGCAACAACAGGGGGTTAAGGAACGAGCAGTACTTC. Its translation: CASNNRGLRNEQYF.

The chain is built from TRBV4-3 and TRBJ1-1, with TRBD1 matching 8 bases. This CDR3 contains 16 residues. Germline CDR1 and CDR2: LGHNA and YSLEER. Trimming cost V 0 bases and J 5 bases; bases outside gene matches: 8. CDR3 residues: CASSQDRQGARTEAFF. The CDR3 DNA follows: TGCGCCAGCAGCCAAGATCGGCAGGGGGCGCGGACTGAAGCTTTCTTT.

This clonotype has a count of ten or more. V usage is TRBV7-8 and J usage is TRBJ2-5; 7 bases match TRBD1. The germline gives CDR1 SGHVS, CDR2 FQNEAQ. The J segment lost 3 bases and the V segment lost 1 base, leaving 8 bases of the junction unmatched. This CDR3 has 16 residues. CDR3 in amino acids: CASSLEGAGLKETQYF. The CDR3 DNA reads TGTGCCAGCAGCTTAGAGGGGGCAGGGCTGAAAGAGACCCAGTACTTC.

This clonotype came up many times. The rearrangement joins TRBV20-1 to TRBJ2-1; the match to TRBD2 covers 8 bases. V gave up 5 bases and J gave up 4 bases; unmatched junction bases: 4. CDR1 and CDR2 from the germline V gene are DFQATT and SNEGSKA (reference sequence). The CDR3 covers 13 residues. The CDR3 coding sequence is TGCAGTGCTCGAGCGGGAGTGTACAATGAGCAGTTCTTC. Its protein is CSARAGVYNEQFF.

Many counts were recorded for this clonotype. The V gene is TRBV20-1, the J gene TRBJ2-1; 8 bases are a match to TRBD2. J gave up 4 bases and V 2 bases, and 7 bases lay outside the gene matches. The CDR3 is 15 residues long. Germline V gene data show CDR1 as DFQATT and CDR2 as SNEGSKA (reference sequence). The CDR3 DNA reads as TGCAGTGCTAGAAAGCTAGCGGGCGCATACAATGAGCAGTTCTTC. The encoded protein is CSARKLAGAYNEQFF.

Ten or more counts support this clonotype. V gene TRBV29-1 combines with J gene TRBJ2-6; D unresolved. Per the germline V gene, CDR1 is SQVTM and CDR2 is ANQGSEA. The CDR3 totals 16 residues. Trimming left V 1 base short and J 0 bases short, with 10 bases between. CDR3 amino acids: CSVEVVSTSGANVLTF. As DNA, the CDR3 is TGCAGCGTTGAAGTAGTGTCGACCTCTGGGGCCAACGTCCTGACTTTC.

This clonotype was detected many times. The rearrangement links TRBV12-5 to TRBJ2-1; D perhaps matches TRBD2 (6 bases). The germline V gene has CDR1 LGHNT and CDR2 FRNRAP. This CDR3 region has 16 residues. Trimming stripped 1 base from V and 6 bases from J, with 16 bases between. The CDR3: CASGLAGFAGTNEQFF. Here the CDR3 DNA reads TGTGCTAGTGGTTTGGCAGGTTTTGCGGGGACCAATGAGCAGTTCTTC.

This clonotype was seen repeatedly, ten times or more. The V and J genes are TRBV7-8 and TRBJ2-5, with no clear D. V dropped 2 bases and J dropped 3 bases, with 4 bases sitting between them. This CDR3 region has 12 residues. Germline V gene data show CDR1 as SGHVS and CDR2 as FQNEAQ. CDR3 loop: CASSLQEETQYF. The CDR3 DNA follows: TGTGCCAGCAGCTTACAGGAAGAGACCCAGTACTTC.

This clonotype was detected many times. V and J are TRBV25-1 and TRBJ2-5; TRBD1 might be the D (6 bases). This CDR3 is built from 15 residues. The germline V gene encodes CDR1 MGHDK and CDR2 SYGVNS. The V gene lost 5 bases and the J gene lost 5 bases, with 18 bases spanning the gap. The CDR3 spells CASSTMGRGRETQYF. CDR3 nucleotides: TGTGCCAGCAGTACCATGGGCAGGGGTCGGGAGACCCAGTACTTC.

CDR3 sequence (DNA): TGTGCCAGCAATCAGTGGAACAATGAGCAGTTCTTC. Protein sequence: CASNQWNNEQFF. V usage is TRBV2 and J usage is TRBJ2-1; no firm D call. CDR1 is SNHLY, CDR2 FYNNEI, per germline. Trimming removed 7 bases at V and 5 bases at J, with 9 bases between. This CDR3 has 12 amino acids.

The chain employs TRBV29-1 and TRBJ2-1; 13 nucleotides match TRBD2. J was trimmed by 8 bases and V by 1 base; bases with no gene match: 5. This CDR3 is built from 15 residues. Per germline, CDR1 SQVTM and CDR2 ANQGSEA. Here the CDR3 DNA reads TGCAGCGTTGAAGTAGAGGGACTAGCGGGACATGAGCAGTTCTTC. It specifies CSVEVEGLAGHEQFF.

Many counts were recorded for this clonotype. The rearrangement joins TRBV6-6 to TRBJ2-3, with TRBD2 identical over 8 bases. Germline values: CDR1 MNHNY, CDR2 SVGAGI (reference sequence). The CDR3 runs to 15 residues. The V and J ends lost 7 bases and 2 bases, in that order; junction bases with no gene match: 8. The CDR3 spells CASTPSGSPTDTQYF. Here the CDR3 DNA reads TGTGCCAGCACCCCAAGCGGGAGCCCCACAGATACGCAGTATTTT.

The chain recombines TRBV18 with TRBJ2-1; no clear D gene. CDR1 KGHSH and CDR2 LQKENI come from the germline V gene. The CDR3 covers 12 residues. Trimming pared 2 bases from V and 7 bases from J, leaving 6 bases between. CDR3 DNA: TGTGCCAGCTCACCAAGGATGAATGAGCAGTTCTTC. Protein: CASSPRMNEQFF.

This clonotype has at least ten counts. The chain joins TRBV2 to TRBJ2-1, with 10 nucleotides matching TRBD2. The trim removed 6 bases at V and 8 bases at J, leaving 13 bases unmatched. Germline values: CDR1 SNHLY, CDR2 FYNNEI. This CDR3 region has 16 residues. The DNA of the CDR3 is TGTGCCAGCAGGAAACGAGCGGGAGGGGTCATGGATGAGCAGTTCTTC. This gives the protein CASRKRAGGVMDEQFF.

This clonotype was found many times. The chain joins TRBV20-1 to TRBJ2-3; 10 bases are shared with TRBD2. Looked up from germline, CDR1 is DFQATT and CDR2 is SNEGSKA (reference sequence). The CDR3 is made up of 16 amino acids. Losses at the gene ends were 3 bases for V and 3 bases for J; bases not matched to a gene: 9. CDR3 loop: CSARDSELAGTDTQYF. The DNA for the CDR3 is TGCAGTGCTAGGGATTCTGAACTAGCGGGGACAGATACGCAGTATTTT.